This T cell receptor beta chain appears in the sequencing data of a study of early T cells in non-severe SARS-CoV-2 infection. Study background: Chains stayed unpaired after sequencing of bulk RNA from unsorted whole blood. Study-wide results and caveats: Lookups in VDJdb leaned toward anti-spike CD8 responses and missed private and CD4 specificities.

V lost 6 bases to trimming and J lost 3 bases; unmatched junction nucleotides: 5. The germline V gene encodes CDR1 SNHLY and CDR2 FYNNEI. There are 14 residues in the CDR3. Individual cDNA molecules received unique molecular identifiers. MiXCR was run by TCRdb on the 5' RACE reads, yielding one entry per CDR3 protein. In the table there are 20,000 to 25,000 distinct CDR3 sequences, roughly 4.5% of which are singletons. With respect to this clonotype: Its antigen is as yet unknown.

Sequencing was performed on whole blood. This TCR derives from an adult who was a healthcare worker with PCR-confirmed SARS-CoV-2 infection or an uninfected control (not recorded which). V gene TRBV2 combines with J gene TRBJ1-1, with 9 bases matching TRBD1. The CDR3 region has the DNA TGTGCCAGCAGACCCCGGACAGGGGACACTGAAGCTTTCTTT. Protein sequence: CASRPRTGDTEAFF.